Listed below are T cell receptor beta chains from one sample, sequenced in a study of blood T cell repertoires in COVID-19. This table comes from immunoSEQ multiplex PCR, and its TCRdb copy is limited to in-frame clones, with some not included. This sample yields 85,000 to 100,000 clones, of which approximately 70% are seen a single time; about 22% belongs to the top ten. Sequenced input: peripheral blood. These receptors were taken from a woman aged 60-70 years in a cohort sampled during active or convalescent COVID-19. CDR3s include the opening cysteine and the closing phenylalanine or tryptophan. The order of the fields is CDR3 length, V gene, J gene, CDR3 protein.

length: 14; V: TRBV29-1; J: TRBJ1-5; CDR3: CSAKWGGDNQPQHF
length: 15; V: TRBV5-4; J: TRBJ2-5; CDR3: CASSLGGTYQETQYF
length: 17; V: TRBV9; J: TRBJ2-1; CDR3: CASSRRPSGGHYNEQFF
length: 16; V: TRBV10-3; J: TRBJ1-4; CDR3: CAISERTGTGPEKLFF
length: 13; V: TRBV7-3; J: TRBJ1-2; CDR3: CASSLGRQAVRTF
length: 16; V: TRBV6-6; J: TRBJ2-5; CDR3: CASISPGLAGVGTQYF
length: 12; V: TRBV30; J: TRBJ1-1; CDR3: CAWSTGQGEAFF
length: 14; V: TRBV7-2; J: TRBJ2-1; CDR3: CASSRRGGLNEQFF
length: 15; V: TRBV3-1/TRBV3-2; J: TRBJ1-2; CDR3: CASSQGGRGIYGYTF
length: 16; V: TRBV10-3; J: TRBJ1-5; CDR3: CATHSGPGQRNQPQHF
length: 13; V: TRBV18; J: TRBJ2-3; CDR3: CASSEDRTDTQYF
length: 14; V: TRBV6-5; J: TRBJ2-5; CDR3: CASSYSLATETQYF
length: 15; V: TRBV2; J: TRBJ2-3; CDR3: CASSPFGGRTDTQYF
length: 12; V: TRBV14; J: TRBJ2-2; CDR3: CASSLFTGELFF